This section outlines one TCR beta chain sequence together with its context. No antigen is known for it. This record belongs to a study of T cell responses to AZD1222 COVID-19 vaccine. Study results and limitations: The sample set comprised mostly white British donors with more females, and clonal diversity was possibly underestimated. Breadth and depth of Spike-specific TCRs rose after two AZD1222 doses. Reportedly, nearly half the spike-specific TCRs target unmutated variant regions. Repertoires were obtained solely post-peak T cell response.

Here immunoSEQ multiplex PCR was the method, and the copy in TCRdb shows in-frame clones only, minus some. The sample has tens of thousands of clones; approximately 90% are singletons. The CDR3 totals 16 residues. CDR1 is KGHSH, CDR2 LQKENI, per germline. After removal of 3 bases from V and 8 bases from J, the junction contained 11 bases not matched to a gene. The gene calls are TRBV18 and TRBJ1-2, with TRBD1 identical over 11 bases. Sequences were derived from peripheral blood, sampled on day 0 of MenACWY control vaccination. The source of this sequence is an adult in good health. DNA of the CDR3: TGTGCCAGCTCACCGCTTATCCTGGGACAGGGGGACGGCTACACCTTC. It translates to CASSPLILGQGDGYTF.